This section outlines one T cell receptor beta chain sequence together with its context. Its matching antigen is unknown. Using unique molecular identifiers, the investigators prepared the TCRbeta library. TCRdb processed the PCR reads anew with MiXCR; each CDR3 protein has one entry. The repertoire holds some 440,000 distinct CDR3 sequences, with 15% to 20% as singletons. The data derive from a study of T-cell reconstitution after alpha-beta-depleted transplantation in children. This CDR3 comprises 13 residues. The germline gives CDR1 SGHRS, CDR2 YFSETQ. Trimming left V 4 bases short and J 5 bases short, with 10 bases between. Whole-study findings and limits: The authors attributed T-cell counts and diversity one year after transplant mostly to newly produced T cells. Day-60 TCRbeta diversity that was high in some patients was derived from surviving recipient T cells and thymic progenitors. Reported findings indicate that, about two months after transplant, alpha-beta T cells came from several hundred expanded clones, which were derived from non-depleted graft cells.

The source of this sequence is a boy less than two years old who had a stem cell transplant for Wiskott-Aldrich syndrome, so the T cells may come from the graft donor. This sample comprised PBMCs, mostly from graft donor cells, obtained 360 days after TCRalphabeta/CD19-depleted stem cell transplant. The genes are TRBV5-1 and TRBJ2-1; TRBD1 is a possible D gene (6 bases). CDR3 bases: TGCGCCAGCAGCGTGGGACAAAACAATGAGCAGTTCTTC. Translation gives CASSVGQNNEQFF.